This entry lists 30 T cell receptor beta chains sequenced from one sample in a study of coeliac disease. The method was immunoSEQ multiplex PCR; TCRdb's version includes in-frame clones alone and lacks a portion of them. The sample holds under 2,500 clones, 61% seen once. The source material was lamina propria lymphocytes from the gut. These TCRs come from a woman aged 30 to 39 with active celiac disease.

The V call is TRBV5-4, the J call TRBJ2-3, with no clear D. The ends were cut back, 2 bases at V and 6 bases at J, with 10 bases in the middle. Germline assignment: CDR1 SGHNT and CDR2 YYREEE (reference sequence). This CDR3 contains 13 residues. The CDR3 is CASSLAPRDTQYF. The CDR3 bases are TGTGCCAGCAGCTTAGCCCCCCGCGATACGCAGTATTTT.

This chain links TRBV4-2 with TRBJ2-3; 8 bases are shared with TRBD2. The CDR3 covers 14 residues. V lost 4 bases and J lost 1; bases outside the gene matches: 1. The germline gives CDR1 LGHNA, CDR2 YNFKEQ. The CDR3 sequence is CASSLREGTDTQYF. The CDR3 DNA sequence: TGTGCCAGCAGCCTGCGGGAGGGCACAGATACGCAGTATTTT.

V gene TRBV5-6 combines with J gene TRBJ2-6; D gene unclear. The CDR3 totals 15 residues. Germline values: CDR1 SGHDT, CDR2 YYEEEE. V lost 0 bases to trimming and J lost 0 bases, with 4 bases between them. The CDR3 is CASSLGSSGANVLTF. The CDR3, as DNA: TGTGCCAGCAGCTTGGGGAGCTCTGGGGCCAACGTCCTGACTTTC.

The CDR3 reads CASSQFPSLTFSNQPQHF. CDR3 sequence (DNA): TGCGCCAGCAGCCAATTTCCCTCCCTTACTTTCAGCAATCAGCCCCAGCATTTT. The chain has TRBV4-1 and TRBJ1-5; no definite D call. CDR3 length: 18 amino acids. The germline CDR1 and CDR2 sequences are MGHRA and YSYEKL. V shed 2 bases and J shed 1 base, with 18 bases lying between them.

The chain couples TRBV7-3 to TRBJ1-1; weak D call: TRBD1 (5 bases). CDR1 is SGHTA and CDR2 is FQGTGA in the germline V gene. Trimming stripped 4 bases from V and 7 bases from J, with 13 bases between. The CDR3 covers 13 residues. The CDR3 nucleotides are TGTGCCAGCAGCTCAGACAGTCCTATTGAAGCTTTCTTT. Protein sequence: CASSSDSPIEAFF.

This clone is large within its sample. The CDR3 sequence: CASSYAGPSVADTQYF. As DNA, the CDR3 is TGTGCCAGCAGTTACGCGGGACCCTCAGTGGCAGATACGCAGTATTTT. The chain joins TRBV6-5 to TRBJ2-3, with a weak D call TRBD2 (6 bases). Germline values: CDR1 MNHEY, CDR2 SVGAGI. V was clipped by 2 bases and J by 4 bases, with 16 bases between them. CDR3 size: 16 residues.

The gene calls are TRBV10-2 and TRBJ1-1; 7 nucleotides line up with TRBD1. The CDR3 is 11 amino acids. The J segment lost 4 bases and the V segment lost 7 bases, leaving 0 bases of the junction unmatched. Germline lookup yields CDR1 WSHSY and CDR2 SAAADI. The CDR3 protein is CASTGGTEAFF. The CDR3 nucleotides read TGCGCCAGCACAGGGGGCACTGAAGCTTTCTTT.

The CDR3: CASSLGSHEQFF. In DNA form, the CDR3 reads TGTGCCAGCAGCTTGGGTAGCCATGAGCAGTTCTTC. The rearrangement links TRBV5-6 to TRBJ2-1; D remains ambiguous. Germline-derived CDR1 and CDR2 are SGHDT and YYEEEE. Trimming took 0 bases from V and 8 from J, leaving 6 bases between them. This CDR3 comprises 12 residues.

The V call is TRBV7-6, the J call TRBJ2-7, with TRBD2 matching 10 bases. The junction had 10 bases not matched to a gene; V was cut back by 4 bases and J by 7 bases. This CDR3 has 15 residues. Germline V CDR1 and CDR2: SGHVS, FNYEAQ. Written as DNA, the CDR3 is TGTGCCAGCAGCTCCCGAGCGGGAGGGCCGGGGGAGCAGTACTTC. Its translation is CASSSRAGGPGEQYF.

This clone was detected once. The chain joins TRBV19 to TRBJ1-6; 8 nucleotides align to TRBD1. CDR3 length: 16 amino acids. The germline V gene encodes CDR1 LNHDA and CDR2 SQIVND (reference sequence). Trimming cost V 4 bases and J 9 bases; bases outside gene matches: 11. The CDR3 here is CASSTKGQGRTSPLHF. The CDR3 nucleotides are TGTGCCAGTAGTACGAAAGGACAGGGAAGAACTTCACCCCTCCACTTT. Full variable domain (remainder filled in from reference TRBV19 and TRBJ1-6): DGGITQSPKYLFRKEGQNVTLSCEQNLNHDAMYWYRQDPGQGLRLIYYSQIVNDFQKGDIAEGYSVSREKKESFPLTVTSAQKNPTAFYLCASSTKGQGRTSPLHFGNGTRLTVT.

This clone appeared a few times. The chain links TRBV9 to TRBJ2-7; a possible D gene is TRBD1 (6 bases). The length of the CDR3 is 14 residues. Germline-derived CDR1 and CDR2 are SGDLS and YYNGEE. The ends were cut back, 0 bases at V and 3 bases at J, with 10 bases in the middle. CDR3: CASSVGTENYEQYF. The CDR3 bases are TGTGCCAGCAGCGTAGGGACAGAAAACTACGAGCAGTACTTC.

The gene calls are TRBV5-1 and TRBJ2-5, with a weak D call TRBD2 (6 bases). The V gene lost 3 bases and the J gene lost 2 bases, with 14 bases spanning the gap. The length of the CDR3 is 15 residues. Germline V gives CDR1 SGHRS, CDR2 YFSETQ. The CDR3 DNA follows: TGCGCCAGCAGCTGGGCCGGGACTTCACAAGAGACCCAGTACTTC. Protein: CASSWAGTSQETQYF.

There are a few counts of this clone. The V call is TRBV7-2, the J call TRBJ1-5, with TRBD1 matching 10 bases. J lost 2 bases, V lost 1 base, and 11 bases had no gene match. The CDR3 sequence is 19 residues long. Germline loops: CDR1 SGHTA, CDR2 FQGNSA. CDR3 in amino acids: CASSLVSWDRGRGNQPQHF. CDR3 coding DNA: TGTGCCAGCAGCTTAGTGTCATGGGACAGGGGCCGGGGCAATCAGCCCCAGCATTTT.

This clone is labeled large (0.1 to 1%). The V and J genes are TRBV29-1 and TRBJ1-1; maybe TRBD1 (5 bases). This CDR3 has 12 amino acids. The germline V gene encodes CDR1 SQVTM and CDR2 ANQGSEA. V lost 7 bases and J lost 1, with 10 bases in between. CDR3 amino acids: CSAPQGNTEAFF. CDR3 in DNA: TGCAGCGCTCCTCAGGGGAACACTGAAGCTTTCTTT.

V gene TRBV6-6 combines with J gene TRBJ1-2, with no clear D. V was pared by 2 bases and J by 8 bases, with 9 bases between. Germline V lookup: CDR1 MNHNY, CDR2 SVGAGI (reference sequence). The CDR3 is 12 residues long. The CDR3 region has the DNA TGTGCCAGCAGTTACCGCCCCGGGGGCTACACCTTC. It is translated as CASSYRPGGYTF.

The J gene is TRBJ2-5, the V gene TRBV30; 7 bases map to TRBD2. The germline V gene encodes CDR1 GTSNPN and CDR2 SVGIG (reference sequence). J was trimmed by 1 base and V by 2 bases; bases with no gene match: 4. The CDR3 runs to 14 residues. CDR3 nucleotides: TGTGCCTGGAGTCCCGGGACTATCCAAGAGACCCAGTACTTC. It yields the protein CAWSPGTIQETQYF.

The V and J genes are TRBV2 and TRBJ2-1, with 13 bases aligning to TRBD2. The CDR3 is 20 residues long. V dropped 10 bases and J dropped 2; count of bases not matched to a gene: 20. Germline CDR1 SNHLY, CDR2 FYNNEI. In DNA, the CDR3 is TGTGCCATCAACTCCCGTACTAGCGGGAGGGCCCTTATCCCCTACAATGAGCAGTTCTTC. This codes for CAINSRTSGRALIPYNEQFF.

The V gene is TRBV27, the J gene TRBJ2-5; 7 bases line up with TRBD2. Germline CDR1 is MNHEY and CDR2 is SMNVEV (reference sequence). V was pared by 6 bases and J by 5 bases, with 12 bases of the junction left unmatched. The CDR3 runs to 15 residues. CDR3 sequence (DNA): TGTGCCAGCAGCCTCACGGGACTACCGATGGAGACCCAGTACTTC. This codes for CASSLTGLPMETQYF.

As regards this clone: Only one base separates this from a far larger clonotype, so it likely reflects a read error. This chain connects TRBV6-5 to TRBJ2-5; 8 bases align to TRBD2. Germline CDR1 is MNHEY and CDR2 is SVGAGI. V dropped 2 bases and J dropped 4; count of bases not matched to a gene: 9. CDR3 length: 16 amino acids. In DNA, the CDR3 is TGTGCCAGCAGTTACACTCGACTAGCGTGGCTAGAGACCCAGTACTTC. This encodes CASSYTRLAWLETQYF.

V usage is TRBV6-1 and J usage is TRBJ1-2; TRBD1 might be the D (6 bases). V was pared by 2 bases and J by 4 bases, with 23 bases between. Germline CDR1 reads MNHNS; CDR2 reads SASEGT. CDR3 length: 18 residues. The CDR3 nucleotides read TGTGCCAGCAGTGAATGGGGTCTTTGGGGGCAAGGGGGCTATGGCTACACCTTC. Protein: CASSEWGLWGQGGYGYTF.

The rearrangement links TRBV5-4 to TRBJ2-1, with TRBD1 matching over 8 bases. Germline V gives CDR1 SGHNT, CDR2 YYREEE (reference sequence). CDR3 length: 15 residues. The trim removed 4 bases at V and 2 bases at J, leaving 5 bases unmatched. CDR3 DNA: TGTGCCAGCAGCCCCGACAGGGGTACCTACAATGAGCAGTTCTTC. It codes for CASSPDRGTYNEQFF.

V and J are TRBV9 and TRBJ2-2; 9 bases line up with TRBD1. Germline trimming cut 3 bases from V and 7 bases from J; bases unmatched to any gene: 7. CDR1 and CDR2 (germline): SGDLS, YYNGEE. The CDR3 loop spans 15 amino acids. The CDR3 coding sequence is TGTGCCAGCAGCGACCCGGGACAGGGTAACGGGGAGCTGTTTTTT. This encodes CASSDPGQGNGELFF.

This clone was seen a few times. The CDR3 protein is CASSFSGRGGYEQYF. The DNA of the CDR3 is TGTGCCAGCAGCTTCAGCGGGAGAGGAGGCTACGAGCAGTACTTC. The chain links TRBV7-6 to TRBJ2-7; 8 bases agree with TRBD2. CDR1 is SGHVS and CDR2 is FNYEAQ in the germline V gene. CDR3 length equals 15 residues. J lost 3 bases, V lost 3 bases, and 7 bases had no gene match.

CDR3 protein: CASSLLGAGNEKLFF. DNA for the CDR3: TGTGCCAGCAGCTTGTTGGGGGCCGGGAATGAAAAACTGTTTTTT. This chain links TRBV5-8 with TRBJ1-4, with TRBD1 as a possible D gene (6 bases). The CDR3 consists of 15 residues. The germline V gene has CDR1 SGHTS and CDR2 YDEGEE. The V end was cut by 1 base, the J end by 5 bases, with 12 bases between.

This chain connects TRBV5-4 to TRBJ2-1, with a possible D match to TRBD2 (5 bases). Trimming cost V 4 bases and J 8 bases, with 16 bases left between them. CDR1 and CDR2 (germline): SGHNT, YYREEE (reference sequence). This CDR3 has 14 residues. The CDR3 spells CASSHGLEGDEQFF. The CDR3 bases are TGTGCCAGCAGCCACGGGCTAGAGGGCGATGAGCAGTTCTTC.

This rearrangement joins TRBV11-2 to TRBJ2-3; a weak D match, TRBD1 (5 bases). Germline V gene data show CDR1 as SGHAT and CDR2 as FQNNGV. V was clipped by 5 bases and J by 1 base, with 19 bases between them. The CDR3 has 17 amino acids. The CDR3 nucleotides are TGTGCCAGCAGCCTCTATTCCTGGACATACGGCACAGATACGCAGTATTTT. It yields the protein CASSLYSWTYGTDTQYF.

This clone was counted only a few times. The genes are TRBV7-6 and TRBJ2-3, with 8 bases fitting TRBD2. V was pared by 2 bases and J by 13 bases, with 5 bases of the junction left unmatched. The CDR3 sequence is 12 residues long. Germline CDR1 SGHVS, CDR2 FNYEAQ. This chain's CDR3 is CASSLIGLAKYF. The CDR3 coding sequence is TGTGCCAGCAGCTTAATTGGACTAGCAAAGTATTTT.

The chain combines TRBV15 with TRBJ2-5, with 10 bases aligning to TRBD1. CDR1 and CDR2 (germline): LNHNV, YYDKDF (reference sequence). V shed 3 bases and J 4 bases; nucleotides not matched to a gene: 2. The CDR3 has 14 amino acids. The CDR3 reads CATSRRTGGETQYF. The CDR3 DNA sequence: TGTGCCACCAGCAGGAGGACAGGGGGAGAGACCCAGTACTTC.

In its sample, this clone is large. The chain employs TRBV6-5 and TRBJ1-1, with a tentative D call TRBD1 (5 bases). This CDR3 spans 14 amino acids. CDR1 and CDR2 from the germline V gene are MNHEY and SVGAGI. Trimming pared 3 bases from V and 8 bases from J, leaving 16 bases between. The CDR3 spells CASSYPGGSPEAFF. As DNA, the CDR3 is TGTGCCAGCAGTTATCCCGGGGGATCTCCCGAAGCTTTCTTT.

The chain combines TRBV7-9 with TRBJ2-3; 7 nucleotides line up with TRBD2. Trimming took 3 bases from V and 3 from J; bases not matched to a gene: 15. Germline-derived CDR1 and CDR2 are SEHNR and FQNEAQ (reference sequence). The CDR3 runs to 18 residues. The CDR3 DNA reads TGTGCCAGCAGCTTTAACCCCCGAACGGGGGGTGGGACAGATACGCAGTATTTT. Its protein is CASSFNPRTGGGTDTQYF.